This TCR beta chain is drawn from a study of siplizumab effects on memory and regulatory T cells. V lost 6 bases to trimming and J lost 0 bases, with 19 bases between them. CDR1 MNHEY and CDR2 SMNVEV come from the germline V gene (reference sequence). This CDR3 spans 17 amino acids. For every sample, 95,000 to 100,000 TCR templates were assayed. Clones were read by immunoSEQ multiplex PCR, and TCRdb kept only the in-frame ones, dropping some. The sample yields about 100,000 clones, 85% to 95% seen once. About this clone: Its antigen remains unidentified.

Study conclusions and caveats: Among mappable alloreactive CD4+ clones, the Treg-derived fraction averaged nearly 70% with siplizumab versus around 30% in controls. Naive T cells looked more diverse than memory cells, and they looked like major contributors to the alloresponse. Proliferating siplizumab-culture Tregs lacked confirmation of suppressive function.

The sequenced sample was non-Treg CD4+ T cells sorted from blood. The chain is built from TRBV27 and TRBJ2-3, with D tentatively TRBD1 (6 bases). This receptor was taken from a human donor in good health. In DNA, the CDR3 is TGTGCCAGCAGCGACCTCGGGCAGGGGTCTAGCACAGATACGCAGTATTTT. Amino acids: CASSDLGQGSSTDTQYF.